A single T cell receptor beta chain is shown here with its context. The data were produced by immunoSEQ multiplex PCR, yet TCRdb's version contains in-frame clones alone and is incomplete. The table shows a few hundred thousand clones, with 87% occurring only once. Germline values: CDR1 SEHNR, CDR2 FQNEAQ (reference sequence). This CDR3 contains 13 residues. J lost 5 bases, V lost 6 bases, and 3 bases had no gene match. This sample stems from a study of blood T cell repertoires in COVID-19. The TCR comes from a woman in her 30s who had recovered from COVID-19. The sequenced sample consisted of PBMCs or T cells enriched from blood (not recorded which). The V call is TRBV7-9, the J call TRBJ1-5, with TRBD1 matching over 8 bases. CDR3 nucleotides: TGTGCCAGCAGTGGACAGGGTGATCAGCCCCAGCATTTT. It codes for CASSGQGDQPQHF.